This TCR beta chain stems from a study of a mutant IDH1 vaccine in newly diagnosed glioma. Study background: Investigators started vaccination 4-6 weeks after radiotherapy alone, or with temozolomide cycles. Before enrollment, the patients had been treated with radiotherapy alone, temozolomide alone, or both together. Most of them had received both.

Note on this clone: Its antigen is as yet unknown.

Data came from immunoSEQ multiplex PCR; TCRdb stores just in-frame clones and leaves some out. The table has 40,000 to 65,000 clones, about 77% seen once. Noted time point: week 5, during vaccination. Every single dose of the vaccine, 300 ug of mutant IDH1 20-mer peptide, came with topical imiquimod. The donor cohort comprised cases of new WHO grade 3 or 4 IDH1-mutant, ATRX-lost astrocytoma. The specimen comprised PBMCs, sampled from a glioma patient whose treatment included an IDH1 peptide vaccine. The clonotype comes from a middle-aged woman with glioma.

The CDR3 DNA sequence: TGTGCCAGCAACGGGACAGCTCTCAATCAGCCCCAGCATTTT. Protein product: CASNGTALNQPQHF. This chain connects TRBV21-1 to TRBJ1-5; no DNA check was done on the table's D call, TRBD1. TRBV21-1 is listed as a pseudogene. This CDR3 has 14 amino acids.